This T cell receptor beta chain was retrieved from a study of blood T cells in healthy people across ages. The study isolated at least 6.5 million PBMCs from each sample. This CDR3 has 13 residues. V was trimmed by 2 bases and J by 12 bases, leaving 14 bases between them. Germline CDR1 and CDR2: SEHNR and FQNEAQ (reference sequence). Notes on this clonotype: Its antigen is unknown.

Points from the study as a whole: A strong correlation was seen between TCR beta diversity and naive T cell percentage.

Together with a sample-barcoded 5' primer, a J-beta primer mix was included in a second PCR lasting about 6 to 11 cycles. Carrying 12 random nucleotides, a template-switch adaptor labeled each individual cDNA molecule. Using its own MiXCR run on the 5' RACE reads, TCRdb lists one record per CDR3 protein. The sample yields 700,000 to 800,000 distinct CDR3 sequences, roughly 45% seen once. This receptor was taken from a woman aged 55 to 70 in good health. Sequencing used blood. The chain employs TRBV7-9 and TRBJ2-1; tentatively, D is TRBD2 (5 bases). The CDR3 DNA is TGTGCCAGCAGCTTACAATCGGGAATGGGGCAGTTCTTC. Translated, it gives CASSLQSGMGQFF.